Here is one T cell receptor beta chain with its context. Its antigen is currently unknown. This sample was included in a study of STAT3 mutations in large granular lymphocyte leukemia. Study-level points and caveats: Every T-LGLL patient had at least one immunodominant TCRbeta clonotype. Some patients had dominant TCR clones larger than their STAT3 mutant burden.

Produced via immunoSEQ multiplex PCR; TCRdb's table is partial and in-frame only. The sample includes some 10,000 clones, 70% to 90% seen only once; the top ten take roughly 37%. This CDR3 contains 14 residues. V dropped 8 bases and J dropped 2 bases, with 17 bases sitting between them. The germline CDR1 and CDR2 sequences are GTSNPN and SVGIG (reference sequence). Source material: peripheral blood mononuclear cells. This chain links TRBV30 with TRBJ2-3; the D is unclear. The clonotype originates from a man in his fifties or sixties with T-cell large granular lymphocyte leukemia. Some clones in this sample may be carry-over from other donors' samples. The CDR3 DNA is TGTGCCGCTGGACGAGGCTCTACCACAGATACGCAGTATTTT. Amino acid sequence: CAAGRGSTTDTQYF.